This T cell receptor beta chain was sequenced in a study of a mutant IDH1 vaccine in newly diagnosed glioma (dated by TCRdb to the early 2020s). Regarding the study in general: Of the 25 to 40 patients who were treated, about 62% were male and approximately 38% were female, and the mean age was about 37 years. Longitudinal TCRB deep sequencing was performed for some 25 treated patients wherever samples were available for exploratory analyses. Six visits were used for peripheral blood collection: V03 (baseline), V05, V07, V10, V12 and V13. Before enrollment, most patients had been given radiochemotherapy with temozolomide as standard therapy, while the rest had received either radiotherapy alone or temozolomide alone. Summary of the overall study and its limitations: Immune responses induced by the vaccine were seen in over 80% of patients across multiple MHC alleles. The authors noted that analyses of patient blood samples could not be reproduced because of sample limitations. Availability determined which PBMC samples were chosen for TCRB deep sequencing. Pseudoprogression seemed to be unrelated to changes in the top peripheral T cell clonotypes found by TCRB sequencing.

Note on this clone: No antigen is known for it. No base qualities exist here, and no much larger clone lies one base off it.

Sample time point, as interpreted from the label and publication: baseline, week 1 (first vaccination visit). The treatment or condition label on this specimen signifies: pre-vaccination baseline after standard-of-care therapy. Newly diagnosed WHO grade 3 or 4 IDH1-mutant astrocytomas showing loss of nuclear ATRX were present in the donors. The samples were drawn from NOA16, a multicentre, single-arm, open-label phase I trial in Germany that tested a mutant IDH1 peptide vaccine in humans for the first time. For immunogenicity testing, the blood drawn at visit V03 was used as the baseline sample. Genomic DNA for TCRB sequencing was extracted from EDTA blood using the DNeasy Blood and Tissue Kit. Receptor libraries were prepared by the immunoSEQ multiplex PCR assay. The hsTCRB Kit was used according to the manufacturer's protocol to amplify rearranged TCR beta chain sequences. Sequencing of TCRB libraries was carried out on an Illumina MiSeq. The study's processing was this. Demultiplexing, trimming and gene mapping were performed with the kit vendor's proprietary platform. TCRdb provides this immuneACCESS table in a form limited to in-frame rearrangements. Some clones are lacking; in checked studies, under half of them reflect an unresolved V gene, and why the rest are absent is not known. V, J and clone size were drawn from that table, and D and trimming were deduced from the DNA. For this sample the table gives approximately 67,000 clones, of which around 83% were detected only once. The top ten clonotypes cover 4.6% of the sample.

The CDR3 numbers 14 residues from cysteine through phenylalanine. Kept here is only the CDR3 DNA, which spans 42 bases and is read in frame from base 1. Per the germline V gene, MGHRA is the CDR1 and YSYEKL is the CDR2. V was cut back by 1 base and J by 4 bases, leaving a gap of 10 bases between them. The TCR comes from a young woman with glioma. Some clones in this sample may be carry-over from other donors' samples. The sample consisted of peripheral blood mononuclear cells (PBMCs), taken from a glioma patient treated with radiotherapy, temozolomide or both. The sequence joins TRBV4-1 to TRBJ1-2; tentative D gene TRBD1, with 5 bases matching. Here the CDR3 is given as CASSQADSLYGYTF. The nucleotide sequence is given as TGCGCCAGCAGCCAAGCCGACAGCCTCTATGGCTACACCTTC.